This TCR beta chain comes out of a study of shared clonotypes between healthy human individuals. Study overall: A donor's plate count was three for CD4 naive and three for CD4 memory; CD8 naive had two and CD8 memory one.

As regards this clone: The antigen is undetermined.

Findings and limits, study-wide: The generation probabilities recorded for non-shared clonotypes fell below those of clonotypes shared by all four donors.

Donors, without exception, were Caucasian adults residing in Nashville, Tennessee. Genomic DNA of every subset was divided equally among multiple immunoSEQ plates. Profiled with immunoSEQ multiplex PCR; TCRdb holds only in-frame clones, not every one. The sample lists roughly 2 million clones; nearly 97% were seen once. V lost 2 bases, J lost 3 bases, and 20 bases lay in between. The germline gives CDR1 MNHNS, CDR2 SASEGT. The CDR3 contains 18 residues. The TCR sequence derives from a man aged 18-30 years in good health. The sample was naive CD4+ T cells sorted from blood. Subset reported: CD45RA+ positively selected. The J gene is TRBJ1-5, the V gene TRBV6-1; tentatively, D is TRBD1 (6 bases). The CDR3: CASSESLGGKGNNQPQHF. Here the CDR3 DNA reads TGTGCCAGCAGTGAATCTCTAGGGGGGAAAGGGAACAATCAGCCCCAGCATTTT.